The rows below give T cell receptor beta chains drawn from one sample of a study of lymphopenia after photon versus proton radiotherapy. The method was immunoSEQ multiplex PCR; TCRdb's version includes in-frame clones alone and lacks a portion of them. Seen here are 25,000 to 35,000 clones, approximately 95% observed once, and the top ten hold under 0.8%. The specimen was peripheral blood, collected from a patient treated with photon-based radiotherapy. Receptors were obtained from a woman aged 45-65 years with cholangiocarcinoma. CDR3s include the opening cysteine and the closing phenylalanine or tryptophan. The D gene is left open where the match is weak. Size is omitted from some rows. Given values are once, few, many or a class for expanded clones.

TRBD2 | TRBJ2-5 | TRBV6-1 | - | CASSDLGGSGGGETQYF | TGTGCCAGCAGTGACCTTGGGGGGAGCGGGGGAGGTGAGACCCAGTACTTC
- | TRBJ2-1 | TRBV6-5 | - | CASSSPPAGAHNEQFF | TGTGCCAGCAGTTCCCCCCCGGCGGGGGCGCACAATGAGCAGTTCTTC
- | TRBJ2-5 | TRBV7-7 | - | CATGGTQYF | TGTGCCACCGGGGGGACCCAGTACTTC
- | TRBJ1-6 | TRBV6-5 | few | CASSSGGPHNSPLHF | TGTGCCAGCAGTTCAGGAGGCCCACATAATTCACCCCTCCACTTT
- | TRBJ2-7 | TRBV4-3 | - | CATTTQEKRIKTYEQYF | TGCGCCACCACCACCCAAGAAAAGAGAATCAAAACCTACGAGCAGTACTTC
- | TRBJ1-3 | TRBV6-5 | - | CASSYAGFSGNTIYF | TGTGCCAGCAGTTACGCGGGATTCTCTGGAAACACCATATATTTT
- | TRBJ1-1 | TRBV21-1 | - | CASSKGDRVNTEAFF | TGTGCCAGCAGCAAAGGGGACAGGGTGAACACTGAAGCTTTCTTT
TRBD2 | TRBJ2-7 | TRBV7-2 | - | CASSSQRGDTYEQYF | TGTGCCAGCAGCTCCCAGCGGGGGGACACCTACGAGCAGTACTTC
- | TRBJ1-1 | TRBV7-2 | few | CASSSGTGNTEAFF | TGTGCCAGCAGCTCAGGCACAGGGAACACTGAAGCTTTCTTT
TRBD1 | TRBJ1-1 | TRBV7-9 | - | CASSLAGTGAFF | TGTGCCAGCAGCTTAGCCGGGACAGGAGCTTTCTTT
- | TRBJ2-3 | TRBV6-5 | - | CASRTSGTSTDTQYF | TGTGCCAGCAGAACCTCCGGGACCAGCACAGATACGCAGTATTTT
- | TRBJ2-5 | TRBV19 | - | CASSIEPTGYQETQYF | TGTGCCAGTAGTATAGAACCGACAGGTTACCAAGAGACCCAGTACTTC
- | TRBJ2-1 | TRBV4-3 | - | CASSQDRFYNEQFF | TGCGCCAGCAGCCAAGATCGGTTCTACAATGAGCAGTTCTTC
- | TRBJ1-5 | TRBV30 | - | CACGEGLGGQPQHF | TGTGCCTGTGGCGAAGGACTTGGGGGTCAGCCCCAGCATTTT
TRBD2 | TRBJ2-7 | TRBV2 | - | CASRVQGGTYEQYF | TGTGCCAGCAGGGTGCAGGGAGGGACCTACGAGCAGTACTTC
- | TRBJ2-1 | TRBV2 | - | CASGETRPYNEQFF | TGTGCCAGCGGGGAGACTAGGCCCTACAATGAGCAGTTCTTC
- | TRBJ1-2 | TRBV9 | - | CASSPEGGNYGYTF | TGTGCCAGCAGCCCCGAGGGGGGCAACTATGGCTACACCTTC
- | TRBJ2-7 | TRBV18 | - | CASSIRDAYEQYF | TGTGCCAGCTCGATCCGGGACGCTTACGAGCAGTACTTC
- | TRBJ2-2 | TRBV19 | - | CASSIDRFTGELFF | TGTGCCAGTAGTATAGACAGGTTCACCGGGGAGCTGTTTTTT
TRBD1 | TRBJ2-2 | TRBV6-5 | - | CASSRTGRDPGELFF | TGTGCCAGCAGTCGGACAGGAAGGGACCCCGGGGAGCTGTTTTTT
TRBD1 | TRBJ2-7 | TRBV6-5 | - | CASSRDRVYEQYF | TGTGCCAGCAGTCGGGACAGAGTATACGAGCAGTACTTC
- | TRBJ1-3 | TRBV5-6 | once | CASSQTGTLGNTIYF | TGTGCCAGCAGCCAAACCGGGACACTAGGAAACACCATATATTTT
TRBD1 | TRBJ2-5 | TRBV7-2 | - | CASSSYRGAETQYF | TGTGCCAGCAGCTCATACAGGGGCGCCGAGACCCAGTACTTC
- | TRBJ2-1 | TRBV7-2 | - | CASSLVGGPSSSYNEQFF | TGTGCCAGCAGCTTAGTAGGGGGGCCCTCCAGCTCCTACAATGAGCAGTTCTTC
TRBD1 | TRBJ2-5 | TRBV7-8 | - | CASSARQGLSGETQYF | TGTGCCAGCAGCGCCCGACAGGGATTGTCCGGGGAGACCCAGTACTTC
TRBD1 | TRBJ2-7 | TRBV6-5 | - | CASSYLDRGLYEQYF | TGTGCCAGCAGTTACTTAGACAGGGGGCTCTACGAGCAGTACTTC
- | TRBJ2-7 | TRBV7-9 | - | CASMGGPYEQYF | TGTGCCAGCATGGGAGGACCCTACGAGCAGTACTTC
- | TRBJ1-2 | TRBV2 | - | CASSERFNYGYTF | TGTGCCAGCAGTGAACGGTTTAACTATGGCTACACCTTC
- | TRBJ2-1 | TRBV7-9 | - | CASSFGSEQFF | TGTGCCAGCAGCTTCGGAAGTGAGCAGTTCTTC
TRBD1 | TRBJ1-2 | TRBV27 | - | CASSQGGGGGYGYTF | TGTGCCAGCAGTCAGGGGGGAGGGGGAGGCTATGGCTACACCTTC
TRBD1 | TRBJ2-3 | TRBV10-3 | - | CAIRDRGRRDTQYF | TGTGCCATCAGAGACAGGGGGCGGAGAGATACGCAGTATTTT
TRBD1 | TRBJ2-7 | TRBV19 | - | CATGTGVGEQYF | TGTGCCACAGGGACAGGGGTCGGTGAGCAGTACTTC
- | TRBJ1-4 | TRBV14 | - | CASSRYRVGEKLFF | TGTGCCAGCAGCCGTTACAGGGTGGGTGAAAAACTGTTTTTT
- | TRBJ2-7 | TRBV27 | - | CASSPGVPVSYEQYF | TGTGCCAGCAGTCCTGGTGTTCCTGTAAGCTACGAGCAGTACTTC
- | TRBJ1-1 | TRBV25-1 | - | CASSDLGTGTEAFF | TGTGCCAGCAGTGATTTGGGGACGGGGACTGAAGCTTTCTTT
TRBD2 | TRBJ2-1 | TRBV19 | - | CASSRLAGGTYNEQFF | TGTGCCAGTAGTCGACTAGCGGGGGGGACCTACAATGAGCAGTTCTTC
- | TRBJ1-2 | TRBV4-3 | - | CASSPTAGGNYGYTF | TGCGCCAGCAGCCCGACGGCGGGGGGAAACTATGGCTACACCTTC
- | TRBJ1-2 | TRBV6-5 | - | CASSTGNYGYTF | TGTGCCAGCAGTACAGGGAACTATGGCTACACCTTC
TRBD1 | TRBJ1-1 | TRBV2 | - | CASRREGTGTEAFF | TGTGCCAGCAGGAGAGAGGGGACAGGTACTGAAGCTTTCTTT
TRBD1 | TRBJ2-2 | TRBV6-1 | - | CASYRDRGLGELFF | TGTGCCAGCTACCGGGACAGGGGTCTCGGGGAGCTGTTTTTT
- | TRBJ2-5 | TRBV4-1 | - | CASSPRYWWNYTEETQYF | TGCGCCAGCAGCCCGAGATACTGGTGGAATTACACCGAAGAGACCCAGTACTTC
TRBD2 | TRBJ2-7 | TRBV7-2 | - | CASSLLAGFYEQYF | TGTGCCAGCAGCTTACTAGCGGGGTTCTACGAGCAGTACTTC
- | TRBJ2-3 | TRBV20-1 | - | CSARQGDTQYF | TGCAGTGCTAGGCAGGGAGATACGCAGTATTTT
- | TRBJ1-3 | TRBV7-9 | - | CASSPGPQGNTIYF | TGTGCCAGCAGCCCCGGGCCCCAGGGGAACACCATATATTTT
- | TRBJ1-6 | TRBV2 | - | CASSPQGTVPSPLHF | TGTGCCAGCAGCCCACAGGGAACTGTCCCTTCACCCCTCCACTTT
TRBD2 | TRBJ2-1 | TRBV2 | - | CASSEPRTSGGTTYNEQFF | TGTGCCAGCAGTGAACCGCGGACTAGCGGGGGCACAACCTACAATGAGCAGTTCTTC
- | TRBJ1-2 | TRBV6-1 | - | CASDKTGNYGYTF | TGTGCCAGCGATAAAACAGGGAACTATGGCTACACCTTC
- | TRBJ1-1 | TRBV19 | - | CASKTAGAREAFF | TGTGCCAGTAAGACCGCAGGGGCCAGAGAAGCTTTCTTT
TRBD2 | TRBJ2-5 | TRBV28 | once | CASSLAGGYQETQYF | TGTGCCAGCAGTTTAGCGGGGGGGTACCAAGAGACCCAGTACTTC
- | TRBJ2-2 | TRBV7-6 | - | CASSLVVGELFF | TGTGCCAGCAGCTTAGTGGTCGGGGAGCTGTTTTTT
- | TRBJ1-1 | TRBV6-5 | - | CASSRPSNTEAFF | TGTGCCAGCAGCAGACCATCGAACACTGAAGCTTTCTTT
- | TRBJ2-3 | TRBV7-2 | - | CASSSQRVGTDTQYF | TGTGCCAGCAGCTCGCAGAGGGTCGGCACAGATACGCAGTATTTT
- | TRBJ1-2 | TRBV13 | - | CASSLGREGLGYTF | TGTGCCAGCAGCTTAGGCCGTGAGGGGCTTGGCTACACCTTC